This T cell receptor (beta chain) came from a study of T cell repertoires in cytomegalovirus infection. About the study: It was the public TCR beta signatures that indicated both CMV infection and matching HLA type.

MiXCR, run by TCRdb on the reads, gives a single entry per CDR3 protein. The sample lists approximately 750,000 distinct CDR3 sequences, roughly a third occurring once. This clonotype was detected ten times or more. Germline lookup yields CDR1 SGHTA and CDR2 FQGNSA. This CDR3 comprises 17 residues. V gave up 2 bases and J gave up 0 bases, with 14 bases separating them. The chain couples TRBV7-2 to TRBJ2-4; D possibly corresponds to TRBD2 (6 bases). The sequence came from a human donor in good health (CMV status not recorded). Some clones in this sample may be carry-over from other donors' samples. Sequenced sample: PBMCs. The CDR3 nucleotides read TGTGCCAGCAGCTTAATATGGGGGGTCCAAGCCAAAAACATTCAGTACTTC. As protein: CASSLIWGVQAKNIQYF. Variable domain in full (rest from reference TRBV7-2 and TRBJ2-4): GAGVSQSPSNKVTEKGKDVELRCDPISGHTALYWYRQSLGQGLEFLIYFQGNSAPDKSGLPSDRFSAERTGGSVSTLTIQRTQQEDSAVYLCASSLIWGVQAKNIQYFGAGTRLSVL.